This T cell receptor (beta chain) was captured in a study of blood T cell repertoires in COVID-19. Looking at the study overall: Whether acute or convalescent, the COVID-19 samples came from the United States, Italy and Spain.

This CDR3 has 14 amino acids. V shed 4 bases and J shed 2 bases, with 11 bases lying between them. CDR1 and CDR2 from the germline V gene are MDHEN and SYDVKM. Authors' processing steps: How many nucleated cells were present was estimated from reference gene primer amplification. Assay: immunoSEQ multiplex PCR; the TCRdb copy retains only in-frame clones and omits some. V, J and clone size derive from that table, while D and trimming were established from the DNA sequence. There are about 60,000 clones in the sample; around nine tenths occur only once, and around 20% lies in the top ten. The sequenced sample was peripheral blood. This chain connects TRBV28 to TRBJ2-5; D perhaps matches TRBD1 (6 bases). This receptor was taken from a woman of 80 years or more with active COVID-19. CDR3 sequence: CASSSADRQETQYF. The CDR3 coding sequence is TGTGCCAGCAGTTCCGCGGACAGACAAGAGACCCAGTACTTC.